These T cell receptor beta chains were read from a single sample in a study of blood T cells in healthy people across ages. TCRdb called the 5' RACE reads again in MiXCR, with one record for every CDR3 protein. The sample has roughly 900,000 distinct CDR3 sequences, more than 25% seen once. The sample comprised blood. All receptors come from a woman aged 80 or older in good health. Each CDR3 is given with its conserved first and last residue. The order of the fields is V gene, J gene, CDR3 protein.

TRBV24-1	TRBJ1-2	CATSDNGGYGYTF
TRBV2	TRBJ2-3	CASSRLAGQDTDTQYF
TRBV6-1	TRBJ1-5	CASTILSNQPQHF
TRBV3-1	TRBJ2-1	CASSLTGGDNEQFF
TRBV29-1	TRBJ2-1	CSVEKTSANEQFF
TRBV5-1	TRBJ2-5	CASSFQPQETQYF
TRBV4-1	TRBJ1-2	CASSQEGQGAFYGYTF
TRBV27	TRBJ2-1	CASNGGRGLYNEQFF
TRBV29-1	TRBJ2-5	CSVTRTAKETQYF
TRBV5-1	TRBJ2-4	CASSYDRTKNIQYF
TRBV29-1	TRBJ2-1	CSVDSLAGAGHEQFF
TRBV3-1	TRBJ2-3	CASSQSAGQGWTDTQYF
TRBV20-1	TRBJ1-2	CSASAYLKAGGYTF
TRBV27	TRBJ1-2	CASSLDSDYGYTF
TRBV6-1	.	CASSEARTVRETQYF
TRBV12-3/TRBV12-4	TRBJ2-1	CASSFQGFGEQFF
TRBV11-2	TRBJ2-2	CASSRAGTNTGELFF
TRBV7-2	TRBJ2-7	CASSPRVARYEQYF
TRBV3-1	TRBJ2-3	CASSLGAAETQYF
TRBV20-1	TRBJ1-5	CSAVQGGPAMPQHF
TRBV7-2	TRBJ2-5	CASSSGQGETQYF
TRBV12-3/TRBV12-4	TRBJ1-2	CASSLTTGGGYGYTF
TRBV5-5	TRBJ1-1	CASSLVVYTEAFF
TRBV9	TRBJ2-1	CASSVDPQGAGGLGEQFF
TRBV28	TRBJ2-7	CASSPRGHPYEQYF
TRBV12-3/TRBV12-4	TRBJ2-3	CASSPAADAQYF
TRBV20-1	TRBJ2-5	CSASRTSGQETQYF
TRBV9	TRBJ2-2	CASSVAPIGRELFF